The 26 T cell receptor delta chains given below trace back to one sample, sequenced in a study of γδ T cells in repeated Plasmodium falciparum infection. TCRdb reanalysed the multiplex PCR reads with CATT. In the table there are around 50,000 delta-chain clones, roughly 1.6% of which are singletons. Bulk repertoires came from Vgamma9/Vdelta2+ or Vdelta2-negative gammadelta T cells flow-sorted from PBMC. Material for sequencing was gamma-delta T cells from blood. These receptors all come from a pool of human donors (malaria-infected and uninfected, not separated).

By its share, this clone is medium-sized. CDR3 coding DNA: TGTGCTCTTGGGGAACTAGATCCTACTGTTATCGGGGGATACGGCACCGATAAACTCATCTTT. This codes for CALGELDPTVIGGYGTDKLIF. The chain recombines TRDV1 with TRDJ1; 10 positions agree with TRDD3. The CDR3 length is 21 residues. Germline-derived CDR1 and CDR2 are TSWWSYY and QGS. V was clipped by 0 bases and J by 1 base; unmatched bases: 17.

There are a few counts of this clone. Translating this DNA gives a protein that differs at residue 10 from the TCRdb one, which belongs to a much larger clone; a read error is likely, and the protein shown is this translation. The chain recombines TRDV2 with TRDJ1; 10 bases line up with TRDD3. No J gene was available from TCRdb, and it was assigned here by a germline match of the DNA. This CDR3 has 17 amino acids. Per the germline V gene, CDR1 is GEAIGNYY and CDR2 is EKD. J lost 1 base, V lost 3 bases, and 10 bases had no gene match. Here the CDR3 DNA reads TGTGCCTGTGACTGTACTGGGGGATTGCGGATCACCGATAAACTCATCTTT. This gives the protein CACDCTGGLRITDKLIF.

To note about this clone: TCRdb's protein for this DNA is that of a much larger clone and differs from the translation at residue 15, likely a read error; the protein shown is the DNA translation. The chain is built from TRDV2 and TRDJ3; D gene ambiguous. The J gene, left out of TCRdb, was set here by checking the DNA against germline. This CDR3 region has 18 residues. CDR1 is GEAIGNYY and CDR2 is EKD in the germline V gene. CDR3 residues: CACDTVTPGARDTRKMFF. The CDR3 DNA follows: TGTGCCTGTGACACCGTCACGCCAGGGGCCAGGGACACCCGAAAGATGTTTTTC.

A few counts support this clone. This is likely an artifact of a read error, given a far larger clone one base away. Distinct nucleotide sequences in the sample also encode this CDR3. No J gene was assigned, while the V gene was called as TRDV1; the D call of TRDD3 is as the table states it, not checked on the DNA. Germline V gene data show CDR1 as TSWWSYY and CDR2 as QGS. The CDR3 has 19 amino acids. This CDR3 reads CALGELGKWWASRDDKLIF. In nucleotides, the CDR3 is TGTGCTCTTGGGGAACTGGGAAAATGGTGGGCCTCCCGGGACGATAAGCTCATCTTT.

This clone was recorded many times. At one end the junction does not follow the germline gene, possibly because of a read error. At the DNA level, this CDR3 is encoded by other sequences in the same sample as well. The chain carries TRDV1 and TRDJ1, with D possibly being TRDD3 (5 bases). The germline CDR1 and CDR2 sequences are TSWWSYY and QGS. The CDR3 loop spans 15 amino acids. The chain's CDR3 is CALGEGHASSDKLIF. The CDR3 coding sequence is TGTGCCCTTGGGGAAGGTCACGCCAGCTCCGATAAACTCATCTTT.

A word on this clone: A single base is all that separates this from a far larger clone, so a read error is likely. Within the sample, other DNA sequences also encode this same CDR3. The V and J genes are TRDV2 and TRDJ1; a weak D match, TRDD3 (6 bases). Here the J gene came from matching the DNA to germline, since TCRdb omits it. There are 16 residues in the CDR3. V lost 3 bases and J 3 bases, leaving 19 bases between the germline ends. The germline gives CDR1 GEAIGNYY, CDR2 EKD. The CDR3 here is CACDVLGFDDADKLIF. The DNA of the CDR3 is TGTGCCTGTGACGTCCTGGGGTTTGACGATGCCGATAAACTCATCTTT.

This clone was counted between two and nine times. With a far larger clone one base away, a read error is the likely cause. The same CDR3 also results from other DNA sequences found in this sample. The gene calls are TRDV1 and TRDJ1; the match to TRDD3 covers 11 bases. In the absence of a J gene in TCRdb, the DNA was matched to germline to assign it here. Per the germline V gene, CDR1 is TSWWSYY and CDR2 is QGS. The CDR3 is made up of 19 amino acids. CDR3 residues: CALGPSHRGYWGITDKLIF. Here the CDR3 DNA reads TGCGCTCTTGGCCCTTCTCACCGGGGGTACTGGGGGATAACCGATAAACTCATCTTT.

A remark on this clone: TCRdb's entry gives the protein of a much larger clone, which mismatches this DNA's translation at residue 15, likely from a read error; the protein reported here is translated from the DNA. This chain uses TRDV1 with TRDJ3; 12 nucleotides line up with TRDD3. The J gene comes from matching the DNA to germline here; TCRdb lacks it. Germline trimming cut 2 bases from V and 0 bases from J; bases unmatched to any gene: 17. Germline CDR1 reads TSWWSYY; CDR2 reads QGS. The CDR3 consists of 24 residues. The CDR3 bases are TGTGCTCTTGGGGAAAGGCCCTACCTTCCAACTGGGGGATACCTCTCCTGGGACACCCGACAGATGTTTTTC. Protein product: CALGERPYLPTGGYLSWDTRQMFF.

A few counts support this clone. TCRdb has a much larger clone's protein, which differs at residue 5 from the translation of this DNA, likely because of a read error; what is shown is the protein translated from the DNA. The CDR3 DNA is TGTGCTCTTGGGGGCATCCTACACGCAGGCACAGCACAACTCTTCTTT. As protein: CALGGILHAGTAQLFF. The V gene is TRDV1, the J gene TRDJ2, with D maybe TRDD2 (6 bases). TCRdb is silent on the J gene; assignment here came from matching the DNA to germline. The V and J ends lost 4 bases and 5 bases respectively, with 17 bases between them. Germline V gene lookup returns CDR1 TSWWSYY and CDR2 QGS. CDR3 length: 16 amino acids.

This clone was seen repeatedly, ten times or more. The chain carries TRDV2 and TRDJ1; the match to TRDD3 covers 13 bases. The J gene, missing from TCRdb, was assigned here through DNA to germline matching. Germline V gene sequence: CDR1 GEAIGNYY, CDR2 EKD. CDR3 length: 18 amino acids. After removal of 3 bases from V and 9 bases from J, the junction contained 18 bases not matched to a gene. The CDR3 protein is CACDSLLVLGDTVEELIF. The CDR3 region has the DNA TGTGCCTGTGACTCCTTGCTGGTACTGGGGGATACGGTCGAGGAACTCATCTTT.

This clone was observed a handful of times. This may be a read error: a much more frequent sequence differs by one nucleotide. Other DNA variants within this sample encode the same CDR3. This rearrangement joins TRDV1 to TRDJ1, with a weak D call TRDD2 (9 bases). CDR3 length: 21 amino acids. From germline, CDR1 is TSWWSYY and CDR2 QGS. The DNA of the CDR3 is TGTGCCCTTGGGGAACATCCTTCCTACTTGCGGGGGATAAGTTTTTGTAGGCAACTCATCTTT. This sequence encodes CALGEHPSYLRGISFCRQLIF.

This clone has a handful of counts. TCRdb's entry gives the protein of a much larger clone, which mismatches this DNA's translation at residue 24, likely from a read error; the protein reported here is translated from the DNA. The J gene is uncalled and the V gene is TRDV3; the D call in the table, TRDD3, was not verified against the DNA. Germline loops: CDR1 TVYSNPD, CDR2 GDNSRS (reference sequence). CDR3 length: 26 amino acids. CDR3 residues: CAFPGLGWRIRTWWYTRTSYTDKPIF. The CDR3 DNA reads TGTGCCTTTCCGGGTTTGGGCTGGAGGATACGGACTTGGTGGTACACGAGGACTTCGTACACCGATAAACCCATCTTT.

This clone was counted ten times or more. The junction departs from the called germline gene at one end, perhaps through a read error. The sample has other DNA sequences that encode this CDR3 too. This chain links TRDV1 with TRDJ1; 8 positions match TRDD3. In germline, CDR1 is TSWWSYY, CDR2 QGS. The CDR3 consists of 22 residues. CDR3 amino acids: CALGELEVPPRLGDSYTDKLIF. The CDR3 DNA is TGTGCTCTTGGGGAACTGGAAGTGCCTCCTCGGCTGGGGGACTCGTACACCGATAAACTCATATTT.

Remarks on this clone: The protein TCRdb gives is from a much larger clone and does not agree with this DNA's translation at residue 4, likely a read error; the protein shown here comes from the DNA. The CDR3 is CACGPLGAPKYTDKLIF. The DNA of the CDR3 is TGTGCCTGTGGCCCTTTGGGGGCCCCAAAGTACACCGATAAACTCATCTTT. The chain links TRDV2 to TRDJ1; TRDD3 might be the D (6 bases). TCRdb leaves out the J gene; it was filled in here by matching the DNA to germline. Trimming took 5 bases from V and 0 from J, leaving 21 bases between them. The CDR3 spans 17 residues. Germline V gene lookup returns CDR1 GEAIGNYY and CDR2 EKD.

There are many counts of this clone. This chain links TRDV2 with TRDJ1, with TRDD3 matching over 13 bases. CDR1 and CDR2 from the germline V gene are GEAIGNYY and EKD. The CDR3 contains 19 residues. With 5 bases clipped from V and 5 bases from J, the junction kept 19 bases outside the gene matches. The CDR3 sequence is CACAPLTGGYEGPRDKLIF. The CDR3 bases are TGTGCCTGTGCCCCTTTAACTGGGGGATACGAGGGGCCCCGGGATAAACTCATCTTT.

This clone was detected many times. The rearrangement uses TRDV1 and TRDJ1; D is possibly TRDD2 (6 bases). The CDR3 has 18 amino acids. CDR1 TSWWSYY and CDR2 QGS come from the germline V gene. With 1 base removed from V and 9 bases from J, the gap between germline ends came to 27 bases. The CDR3 loop reads CALGERSYALYPATELIF. The CDR3 DNA is TGTGCTCTTGGGGAACGTTCCTATGCTCTTTACCCCGCCACGGAACTCATCTTT.

The table lists this clone with a few counts. The amino acid sequence in TCRdb belongs to a much larger clone and departs from this DNA's translation at residue 18, likely a sequencing read error; the sequence shown is translated from the DNA. A V gene of TRDV1 was called, but no J gene was assigned; whether TRDD3, the table's D call, matches the DNA was not checked. This CDR3 is built from 24 residues. The germline V gene encodes CDR1 TSWWSYY and CDR2 QGS. The CDR3 DNA reads as TGTGCTCTTGGGGGCCCTGGGAGTGTGACGACCGGGGCACTGGGGGAGAGTTGGTTCGGTAAACTGATCTTT. Translated: CALGGPGSVTTGALGESWFGKLIF.

This clone was counted ten times or more. The TCRdb protein, from a much larger clone, departs from this DNA's translation at residue 8, likely by read error; the protein shown derives from the DNA. The chain carries TRDV3 and TRDJ1; D may be TRDD3 (5 bases). Per germline, CDR1 TVYSNPD and CDR2 GDNSRS (reference sequence). Trimming cost V 3 bases and J 2 bases, with 19 bases left between them. The CDR3 totals 15 residues. The CDR3 DNA is TGTGCCTTGCCGGCGGGGACCAGGGGGACCGATAAACTCATCTTT. Amino acids: CALPAGTRGTDKLIF.

A word on this clone: This likely traces to a read error, being one base from a far larger clone. The sample contains more than one DNA sequence encoding this CDR3. This chain uses TRDV1 with TRDJ1; D possibly matches TRDD2 or TRDD3 (7 bases each). Here the J gene came from matching the DNA to germline, since TCRdb omits it. The CDR3 has 20 residues. Germline V gene data show CDR1 as TSWWSYY and CDR2 as QGS. CDR3 amino acids: CALGDNFLVGWGTHTDKLIF. CDR3 sequence (DNA): TGCGCTCTTGGGGACAACTTCCTAGTTGGGTGGGGGACCCACACCGATAAACTCATCTTT.

This clone has ten or more counts. The chain uses TRDV2 and TRDJ3; 7 bases are a match to TRDD3. Here the J gene came from matching the DNA to germline, since TCRdb omits it. V was pared by 1 base and J by 0 bases, with 8 bases of the junction left unmatched. The length of the CDR3 is 19 residues. The germline V gene encodes CDR1 GEAIGNYY and CDR2 EKD. The CDR3 spells CACDTGGIQSSWDTRQMFF. The CDR3 DNA reads as TGTGCCTGTGACACGGGGGGGATCCAATCCTCCTGGGACACCCGACAGATGTTTTTC.

To note about this clone: With only one base between it and a far larger clone, this is likely a read error. The genes are TRDV1 and TRDJ1; 7 bases agree with TRDD2. In the absence of a J gene in TCRdb, the DNA was matched to germline to assign it here. This CDR3 is built from 21 residues. The germline V gene encodes CDR1 TSWWSYY and CDR2 QGS. With V trimmed by 2 bases and J by 0 bases, 21 bases remained unmatched. Here the CDR3 DNA reads TGTGCTCTTGGGGAAGCCCCTTCCTCTCACACGCGTACCCTAAACACCGATAAACTCATCTTT. Amino acids: CALGEAPSSHTRTLNTDKLIF.

This clone was observed many times. This chain joins TRDV1 and TRDJ1; D is perhaps TRDD2 (6 bases). Germline CDR1 and CDR2: TSWWSYY and QGS. The CDR3 is 17 residues long. V was shortened by 11 bases and J by 7 bases, with 32 bases between the two germline ends. The CDR3, as DNA: TGTGCTATATCGGCCTTCCCAAGCAGATTCTTCCCGTTTAAACTCATCTTT. It yields the protein CAISAFPSRFFPFKLIF.

Worth noting for this clone: The mismatch at residue 23 between this DNA's translation and the TCRdb protein of a much larger clone likely reflects a read error; the protein shown is translated from the DNA. No J gene call was made, and the V gene is TRDV1; the D call in the table, TRDD3, was not verified against the DNA. From germline, CDR1 is TSWWSYY and CDR2 QGS. CDR3 length: 25 residues. CDR3 nucleotide sequence: TGTGCTCTTGGGGAGAATTCCTACCTTGGTCTGGGGGATACGCGTATGATTTGGTACACCGATAAACCCATCTTT. Translated: CALGENSYLGLGDTRMIWYTDKPIF.

Concerning this clone itself: TCRdb records a much larger clone's protein for this DNA, with a difference at residue 12 that likely arises from a read error; the protein given is the translation of the DNA. V gene TRDV1 combines with J gene TRDJ1; 9 bases map to TRDD3. Here the J gene was assigned by germline matching of the DNA, as TCRdb has none. V trimming: 3 bases; J trimming: 0 bases; junction bases outside the gene matches: 14. The CDR3 covers 19 residues. Per the germline V gene, CDR1 is TSWWSYY and CDR2 is QGS. The CDR3 reads CALGDPFQGGYSYTDKLIF. The DNA for the CDR3 is TGTGCTCTTGGGGACCCCTTCCAAGGGGGATACTCGTACACCGATAAACTCATCTTT.

This clone turned up a few times. The mismatch at residue 14 between this DNA's translation and the TCRdb protein of a much larger clone likely reflects a read error; the protein shown is translated from the DNA. No J gene call was made, and the V gene is TRDV2; TRDD3 is taken as the D call from the table, unchecked against the DNA. The CDR3 contains 16 residues. Germline V lookup: CDR1 GEAIGNYY, CDR2 EKD. The CDR3 DNA reads as TGTGCCTGTGAAAAACTGGGGGATACGACAACCGATAAACCCATCTTT. This encodes CACEKLGDTTTDKPIF.

This clone was observed at least ten times. Here the CDR3 DNA reads TGTGCCTGTGACAGTCTGGCCAGAACCGATAAACTCATCTTT. Encoded protein: CACDSLARTDKLIF. The gene calls are TRDV2 and TRDJ1; D is unresolved. V was pared by 2 bases and J by 2 bases, with 11 bases between. CDR1 is GEAIGNYY and CDR2 is EKD in the germline V gene. The CDR3 consists of 14 residues.